These 6 T cell receptor beta chains originate from one sample sequenced in a study of cytomegalovirus exposure and HLA in healthy donors. Use of 60 Vbeta and 13 Jbeta primers characterized the PCR. The repertoire was sequenced with immunoSEQ multiplex PCR; TCRdb's copy has only in-frame clones and lacks some. The profile covers around 130,000 clones, with 75% to 90% appearing a single time and 0.95% to 1.5% taken by the ten largest. The material sequenced was PBMCs. The receptors derive from a female donor in good health and CMV-seronegative.

The chain is built from TRBV28 and TRBJ2-7; TRBD1 agrees at 10 bases. The CDR3 runs to 14 residues. Trimming removed 5 bases from V and 6 bases from J; junction bases left unmatched: 7. Germline V gene sequence: CDR1 MDHEN, CDR2 SYDVKM. The DNA of the CDR3 is TGTGCCAGCAGTCCGACGACAGGGGGCGCCGAGCAGTACTTC. It is translated as CASSPTTGGAEQYF.

A single count supports this clone. This chain links TRBV10-3 with TRBJ2-7, with D possibly matching TRBD1 (5 bases). This CDR3 is 13 amino acids long. The V end was cut by 3 bases, the J end by 3 bases, with 9 bases between. The V gene's germline CDR1 is ENHRY and CDR2 SYGVKD. CDR3: CAISDDRNYEQYF. The CDR3 bases are TGTGCCATCAGTGACGACAGAAACTACGAGCAGTACTTC.

This clone occurred once. The chain combines TRBV30 with TRBJ1-1, with D unresolved. V was pared by 0 bases and J by 4 bases, with 15 bases between. Looked up from germline, CDR1 is GTSNPN and CDR2 is SVGIG (reference sequence). This CDR3 comprises 15 residues. This CDR3 is CAWSVLEGGGTEAFF. CDR3 sequence (DNA): TGTGCCTGGAGTGTACTAGAGGGTGGTGGCACTGAAGCTTTCTTT.

V usage is TRBV6-5 and J usage is TRBJ2-7; a weak D match, TRBD1 (5 bases). The ends were cut back, 2 bases at V and 2 bases at J, with 10 bases in the middle. Germline V gene sequence: CDR1 MNHEY, CDR2 SVGAGI. This CDR3 has 14 amino acids. CDR3 sequence reads: CASSYPDRPYEQYF. CDR3 bases: TGTGCCAGCAGTTACCCCGACAGACCCTACGAGCAGTACTTC.

J is TRBJ2-2 and V is TRBV27; no definite D call. Trimming shortened V by 2 bases and J by 6 bases, and 7 bases separated the two germline ends. This CDR3 has 13 residues. Germline V gene data show CDR1 as MNHEY and CDR2 as SMNVEV (reference sequence). CDR3 region: CASSLTGPGELFF. Written as DNA, the CDR3 is TGTGCCAGCAGTTTAACGGGTCCCGGGGAGCTGTTTTTT.

This chain links TRBV6-1 with TRBJ1-5; no firm D call. V dropped 0 bases and J dropped 5 bases, with 11 bases sitting between them. The CDR3 is 15 residues long. Per the germline V gene, CDR1 is MNHNS and CDR2 is SASEGT. The CDR3 DNA is TGTGCCAGCAGTGAAGCGCCGACATGGGATCAGCCCCAGCATTTT. Translation gives CASSEAPTWDQPQHF.